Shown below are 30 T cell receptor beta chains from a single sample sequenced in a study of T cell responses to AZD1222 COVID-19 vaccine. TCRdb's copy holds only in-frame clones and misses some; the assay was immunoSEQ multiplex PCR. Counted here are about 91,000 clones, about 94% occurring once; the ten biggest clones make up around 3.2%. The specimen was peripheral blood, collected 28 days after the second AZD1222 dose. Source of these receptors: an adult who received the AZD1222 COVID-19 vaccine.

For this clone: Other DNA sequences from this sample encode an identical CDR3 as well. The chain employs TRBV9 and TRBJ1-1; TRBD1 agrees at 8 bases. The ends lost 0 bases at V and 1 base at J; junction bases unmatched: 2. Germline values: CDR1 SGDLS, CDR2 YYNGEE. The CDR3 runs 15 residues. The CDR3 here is CASSVVGQGNTEAFF. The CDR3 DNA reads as TGTGCCAGCAGCGTAGTTGGACAGGGGAACACTGAAGCTTTCTTT.

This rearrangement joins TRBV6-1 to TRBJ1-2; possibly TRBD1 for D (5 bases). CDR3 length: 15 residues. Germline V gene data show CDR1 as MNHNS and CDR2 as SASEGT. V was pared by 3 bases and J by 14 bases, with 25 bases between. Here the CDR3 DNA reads TGTGCCAGCAGTGATCGGGATGACAGCTCCGTGGGGTATACCTTC. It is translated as CASSDRDDSSVGYTF.

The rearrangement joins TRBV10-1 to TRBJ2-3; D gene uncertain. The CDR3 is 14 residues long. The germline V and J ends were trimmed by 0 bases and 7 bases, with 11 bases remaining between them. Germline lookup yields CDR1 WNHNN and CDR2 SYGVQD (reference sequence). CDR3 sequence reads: CASSESAGYHTQYF. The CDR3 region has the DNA TGCGCCAGCAGTGAGTCGGCCGGATACCATACGCAGTATTTT.

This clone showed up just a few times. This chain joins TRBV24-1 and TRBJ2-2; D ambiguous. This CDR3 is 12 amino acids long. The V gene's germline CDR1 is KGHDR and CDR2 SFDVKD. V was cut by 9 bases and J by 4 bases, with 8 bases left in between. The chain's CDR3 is CATSGRTGELFF. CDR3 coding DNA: TGTGCCACCTCCGGCCGCACCGGGGAGCTGTTTTTT.

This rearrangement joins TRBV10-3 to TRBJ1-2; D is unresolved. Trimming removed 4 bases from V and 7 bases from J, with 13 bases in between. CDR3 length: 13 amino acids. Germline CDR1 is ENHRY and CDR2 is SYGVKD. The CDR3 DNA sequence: TGTGCCATCAGTGGCCAAGATTACGGTGGCTACACCTTC. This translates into CAISGQDYGGYTF.

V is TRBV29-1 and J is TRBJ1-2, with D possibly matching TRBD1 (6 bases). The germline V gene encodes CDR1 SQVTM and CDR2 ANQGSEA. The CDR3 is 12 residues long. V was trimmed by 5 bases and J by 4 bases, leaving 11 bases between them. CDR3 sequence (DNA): TGCAGCGTTACAGGGTTGGGCTATGGCTACACCTTC. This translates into CSVTGLGYGYTF.

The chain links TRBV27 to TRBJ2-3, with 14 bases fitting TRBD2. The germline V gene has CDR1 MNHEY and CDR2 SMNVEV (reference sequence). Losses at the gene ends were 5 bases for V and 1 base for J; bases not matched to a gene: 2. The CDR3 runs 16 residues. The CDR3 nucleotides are TGTGCCAGCAGTCTGGGACTAGCGGGAGGCACAGATACGCAGTATTTT. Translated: CASSLGLAGGTDTQYF.

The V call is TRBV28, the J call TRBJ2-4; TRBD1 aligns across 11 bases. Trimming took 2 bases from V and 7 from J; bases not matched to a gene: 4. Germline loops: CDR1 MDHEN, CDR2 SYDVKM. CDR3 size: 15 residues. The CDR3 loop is CASSLRTGGRNIQYF. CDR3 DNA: TGTGCCAGCAGTTTACGGACAGGGGGCAGGAACATTCAGTACTTC. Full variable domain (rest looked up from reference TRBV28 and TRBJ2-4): DVKVTQSSRYLVKRTGEKVFLECVQDMDHENMFWYRQDPGLGLRLIYFSYDVKMKEKGDIPEGYSVSREKKERFSLILESASTNQTSMYLCASSLRTGGRNIQYFGAGTRLSVL.

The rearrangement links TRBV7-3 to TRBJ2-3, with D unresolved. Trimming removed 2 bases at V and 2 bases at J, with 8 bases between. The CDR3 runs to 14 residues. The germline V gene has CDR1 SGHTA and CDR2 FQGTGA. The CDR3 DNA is TGTGCCAGCAGCTTAGTCGTGAACACAGATACGCAGTATTTT. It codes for CASSLVVNTDTQYF.

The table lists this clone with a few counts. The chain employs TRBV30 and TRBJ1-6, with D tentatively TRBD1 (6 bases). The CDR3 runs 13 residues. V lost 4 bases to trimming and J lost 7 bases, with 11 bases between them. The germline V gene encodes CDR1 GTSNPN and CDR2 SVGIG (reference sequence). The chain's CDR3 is CAWKWDKNSPLHF. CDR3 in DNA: TGTGCCTGGAAATGGGACAAGAATTCACCCCTCCACTTT.

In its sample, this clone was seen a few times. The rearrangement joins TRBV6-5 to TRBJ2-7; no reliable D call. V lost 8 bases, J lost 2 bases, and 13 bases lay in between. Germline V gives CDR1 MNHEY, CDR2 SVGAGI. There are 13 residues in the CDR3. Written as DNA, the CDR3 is TGTGCCAGCGGGAAGATGCTAACCTACGAGCAGTACTTC. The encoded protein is CASGKMLTYEQYF.

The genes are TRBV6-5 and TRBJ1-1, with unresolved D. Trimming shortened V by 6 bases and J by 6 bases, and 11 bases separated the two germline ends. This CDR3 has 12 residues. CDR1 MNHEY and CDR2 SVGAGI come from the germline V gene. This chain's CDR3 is CASSPRNAEAFF. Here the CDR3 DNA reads TGTGCCAGCAGCCCCCGAAACGCTGAAGCTTTCTTT.

The CDR3 loop reads CASGLAGGRDTGELFF. The DNA of the CDR3 is TGTGCCAGCGGACTAGCGGGGGGGCGTGACACCGGGGAGCTGTTTTTT. This chain connects TRBV19 to TRBJ2-2, with TRBD2 matching 15 bases. Trimming took 9 bases from V and 3 from J; bases not matched to a gene: 5. The germline gives CDR1 LNHDA, CDR2 SQIVND (reference sequence). The CDR3 is 16 amino acids.

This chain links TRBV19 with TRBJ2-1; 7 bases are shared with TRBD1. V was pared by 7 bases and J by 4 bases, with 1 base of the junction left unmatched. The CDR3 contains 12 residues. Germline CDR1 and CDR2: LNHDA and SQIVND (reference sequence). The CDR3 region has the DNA TGTGCCAGTACGGGACAGTACAATGAGCAGTTCTTC. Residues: CASTGQYNEQFF. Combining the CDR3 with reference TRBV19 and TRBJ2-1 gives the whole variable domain DGGITQSPKYLFRKEGQNVTLSCEQNLNHDAMYWYRQDPGQGLRLIYYSQIVNDFQKGDIAEGYSVSREKKESFPLTVTSAQKNPTAFYLCASTGQYNEQFFGPGTRLTVL.

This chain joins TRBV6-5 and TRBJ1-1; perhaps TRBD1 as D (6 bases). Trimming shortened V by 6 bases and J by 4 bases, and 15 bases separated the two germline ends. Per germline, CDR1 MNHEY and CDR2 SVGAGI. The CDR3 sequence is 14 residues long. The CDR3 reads CASSLLGGLTEAFF. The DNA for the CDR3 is TGTGCCAGCAGCCTTCTGGGGGGGCTCACTGAAGCTTTCTTT.

The CDR3 protein is CASSDRTRKGSVGYGYTF. The CDR3 DNA follows: TGTGCCAGCAGTGACCGGACCCGAAAGGGGAGTGTAGGCTATGGCTACACCTTC. V is TRBV6-1 and J is TRBJ1-2, with a weak D call TRBD1 (5 bases). Looked up from germline, CDR1 is MNHNS and CDR2 is SASEGT. CDR3 size: 18 residues. Trimming removed 3 bases from V and 4 bases from J, with 24 bases in between.

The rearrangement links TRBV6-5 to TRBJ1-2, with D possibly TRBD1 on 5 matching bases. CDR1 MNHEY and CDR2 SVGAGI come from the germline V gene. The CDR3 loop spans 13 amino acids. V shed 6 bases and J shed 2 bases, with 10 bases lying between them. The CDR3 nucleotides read TGTGCCAGCAGAGGGGAATCGAACTATGGCTACACCTTC. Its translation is CASRGESNYGYTF.

CDR3 amino acids: CASSKDDGTDYNEQFF. The CDR3 DNA reads as TGCGCCAGCAGCAAGGACGACGGGACAGATTACAATGAGCAGTTCTTC. The chain carries TRBV5-1 and TRBJ2-1; 7 bases are shared with TRBD1. Germline CDR1 and CDR2: SGHRS and YFSETQ. V lost 4 bases, J lost 4 bases, and 11 bases stayed unmatched. The CDR3 has 16 residues.

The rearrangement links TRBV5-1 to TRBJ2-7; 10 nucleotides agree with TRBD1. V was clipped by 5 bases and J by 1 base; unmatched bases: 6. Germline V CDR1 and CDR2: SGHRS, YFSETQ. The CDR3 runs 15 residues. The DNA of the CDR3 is TGCGCCAGCAGGGGGCCGGGACAGGGGTCCTACGAGCAGTACTTC. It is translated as CASRGPGQGSYEQYF.

The CDR3 coding sequence is TGTGCCAGTAGTAACCAGGGCAACACCGGGGAGCTGTTTTTT. Encoded protein: CASSNQGNTGELFF. V and J are TRBV19 and TRBJ2-2; maybe TRBD1 (5 bases). This CDR3 has 14 residues. CDR1 is LNHDA, CDR2 SQIVND, per germline (reference sequence). The V gene lost 4 bases and the J gene lost 2 bases, with 8 bases spanning the gap.

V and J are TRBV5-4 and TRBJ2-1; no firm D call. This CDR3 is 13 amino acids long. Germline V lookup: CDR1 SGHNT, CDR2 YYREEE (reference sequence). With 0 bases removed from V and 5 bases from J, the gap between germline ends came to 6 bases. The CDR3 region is CASSLEGNNEQFF. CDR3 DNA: TGTGCCAGCAGCTTGGAGGGAAACAATGAGCAGTTCTTC.

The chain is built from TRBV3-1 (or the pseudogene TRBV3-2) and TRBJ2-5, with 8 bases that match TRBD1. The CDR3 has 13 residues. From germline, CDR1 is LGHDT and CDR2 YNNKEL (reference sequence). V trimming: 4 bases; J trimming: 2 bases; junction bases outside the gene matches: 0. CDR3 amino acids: CASSRDRQETQYF. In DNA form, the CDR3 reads TGTGCCAGCAGCCGGGACAGGCAAGAGACCCAGTACTTC.

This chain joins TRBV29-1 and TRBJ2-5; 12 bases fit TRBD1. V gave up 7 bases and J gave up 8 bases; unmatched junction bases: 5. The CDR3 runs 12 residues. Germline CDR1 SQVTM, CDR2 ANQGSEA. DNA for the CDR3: TGCAGCGCAGGGACAGGGGGCCAAACCCAGTACTTC. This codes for CSAGTGGQTQYF.

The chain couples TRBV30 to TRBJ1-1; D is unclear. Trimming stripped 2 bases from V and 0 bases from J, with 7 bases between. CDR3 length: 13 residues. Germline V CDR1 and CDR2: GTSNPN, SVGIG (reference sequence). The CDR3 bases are TGTGCCTGGAGTTCAGGATTGAACACTGAAGCTTTCTTT. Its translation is CAWSSGLNTEAFF.

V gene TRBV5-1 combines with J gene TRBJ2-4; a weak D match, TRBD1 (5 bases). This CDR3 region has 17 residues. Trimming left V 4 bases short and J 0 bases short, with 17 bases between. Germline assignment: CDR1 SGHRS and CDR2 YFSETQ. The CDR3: CASSKSTVTSAKNIQYF. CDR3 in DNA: TGCGCCAGCAGCAAATCGACAGTGACTTCAGCCAAAAACATTCAGTACTTC.

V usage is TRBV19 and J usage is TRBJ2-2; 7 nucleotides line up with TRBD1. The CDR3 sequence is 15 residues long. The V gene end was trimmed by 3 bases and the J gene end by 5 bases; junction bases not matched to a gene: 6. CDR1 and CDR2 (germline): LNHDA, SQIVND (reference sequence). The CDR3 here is CASSMPGGRTGELFF. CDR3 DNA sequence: TGTGCCAGTAGTATGCCAGGGGGAAGGACCGGGGAGCTGTTTTTT.

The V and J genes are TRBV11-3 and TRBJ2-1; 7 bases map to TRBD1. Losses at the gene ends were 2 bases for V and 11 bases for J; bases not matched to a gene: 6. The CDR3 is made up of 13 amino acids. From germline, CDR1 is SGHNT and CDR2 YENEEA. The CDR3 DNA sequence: TGTGCCAGCAGCTTAAGTAGGGGGCCTCAGCAGTTCTTC. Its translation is CASSLSRGPQQFF.

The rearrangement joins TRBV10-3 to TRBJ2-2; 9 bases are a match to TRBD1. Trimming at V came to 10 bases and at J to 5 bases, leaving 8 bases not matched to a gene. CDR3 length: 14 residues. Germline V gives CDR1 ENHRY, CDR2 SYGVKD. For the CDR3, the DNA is TGTGCCACCCGGGACAGGGCAGTTACCGGGGAGCTGTTTTTT. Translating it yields CATRDRAVTGELFF.

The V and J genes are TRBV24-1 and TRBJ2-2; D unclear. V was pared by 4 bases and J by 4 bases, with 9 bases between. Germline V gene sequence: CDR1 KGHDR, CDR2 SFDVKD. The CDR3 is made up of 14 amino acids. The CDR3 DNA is TGTGCCACCAGTGAAACAGAGAGCACCGGGGAGCTGTTTTTT. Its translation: CATSETESTGELFF.

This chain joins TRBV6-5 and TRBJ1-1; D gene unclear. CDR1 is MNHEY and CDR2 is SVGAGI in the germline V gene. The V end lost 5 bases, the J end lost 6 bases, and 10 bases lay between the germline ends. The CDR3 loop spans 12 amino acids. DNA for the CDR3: TGTGCCAGCAGTACACGAGGCGCTGAAGCTTTCTTT. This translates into CASSTRGAEAFF.